The 5 T cell receptor beta chains below all came from one sample that was sequenced in a study of blood T cell repertoires in COVID-19. Generated by immunoSEQ multiplex PCR, the TCRdb table keeps only in-frame clones and is missing some. Found here are about 410,000 clones, 89% of them singletons; the top ten hold around 1.5%. Sequencing input: peripheral blood. The receptors shown here come from a middle-aged woman with COVID-19, enrolled during active disease.

The chain is built from TRBV7-3 and TRBJ2-7; possible D gene TRBD1, 5 bases. CDR3 size: 13 residues. V shed 5 bases and J shed 4 bases, with 12 bases lying between them. CDR1 is SGHTA and CDR2 is FQGTGA in the germline V gene. CDR3 protein: CASSRTQGYEQYF. The DNA for the CDR3 is TGTGCCAGCAGCCGTACGCAGGGATACGAGCAGTACTTC.

The genes are TRBV3-1 (or the pseudogene TRBV3-2) and TRBJ1-2; no reliable D call. The CDR3 has 15 amino acids. Germline V gene lookup returns CDR1 LGHDT and CDR2 YNNKEL (reference sequence). V was trimmed by 0 bases and J by 2 bases, leaving 10 bases between them. CDR3 nucleotides: TGTGCCAGCAGCCAAGATTTGCCGGGGAACTATGGCTACACCTTC. This translates into CASSQDLPGNYGYTF.

V and J are TRBV13 and TRBJ1-6, with D possibly matching TRBD1 (6 bases). Germline V gene sequence: CDR1 PRHDT, CDR2 FYEKMQ (reference sequence). Trimming removed 0 bases at V and 9 bases at J, with 12 bases between. The CDR3 is 15 amino acids. CDR3 in DNA: TGTGCCAGCAGCTTAGGCCCGGACAGTTCTTCACCCCTCCACTTT. Its protein is CASSLGPDSSSPLHF.

The chain couples TRBV7-2 to TRBJ1-5; D is unresolved. Germline CDR1 and CDR2: SGHTA and FQGNSA. The CDR3 covers 14 residues. Trimming removed 4 bases from V and 7 bases from J, with 14 bases in between. The CDR3 protein is CASSYGLQRQPQHF. The CDR3 DNA reads TGTGCCAGCAGCTACGGACTCCAACGGCAGCCCCAGCATTTT.

CDR3: CASSREAASGGTDTQYF. DNA of the CDR3: TGCGCCAGCAGCCGGGAAGCGGCTAGCGGCGGCACAGATACGCAGTATTTT. The chain uses TRBV4-1 and TRBJ2-3, with 7 bases matching TRBD2. V was clipped by 4 bases and J by 1 base; unmatched bases: 11. The CDR3 loop spans 17 amino acids. Germline assignment: CDR1 MGHRA and CDR2 YSYEKL.